The 14 T cell receptor beta chains in this list originate from one sample, sequenced in a study of cytotoxic CD8 clonotypes in ibrutinib-treated CLL. Sequencing was performed with immunoSEQ multiplex PCR; in TCRdb, only in-frame clones are kept and a portion is missing. The table shows approximately 140,000 clones, with 85% to 95% occurring only once. Specimen: PBMCs, collected after 12 months of ibrutinib treatment. These TCRs come from a human donor with chronic lymphocytic leukemia.

The chain is built from TRBV5-1 and TRBJ2-1; 9 nucleotides agree with TRBD2. The CDR3 is made up of 19 amino acids. V shed 0 bases, J shed 2 bases, and the junction held 12 bases outside the gene matches. Germline V gene data show CDR1 as SGHRS and CDR2 as YFSETQ. The CDR3 is CASSLETRPGLAPYNEQFF. The CDR3 coding sequence is TGCGCCAGCAGCTTGGAGACGAGGCCGGGACTAGCCCCCTACAATGAGCAGTTCTTC.

This clone appeared once. CDR3 nucleotide sequence: TGTGCCAGCAGCTTAGGGACGGTTAGCACAGATACGCAGTATTTT. Its protein is CASSLGTVSTDTQYF. The chain employs TRBV11-2 and TRBJ2-3; D unresolved. This CDR3 is 15 amino acids long. From germline, CDR1 is SGHAT and CDR2 FQNNGV. The germline V and J ends were trimmed by 1 base and 0 bases, with 8 bases remaining between them.

The chain combines TRBV11-3 with TRBJ2-7; 8 nucleotides line up with TRBD2. Germline-derived CDR1 and CDR2 are SGHNT and YENEEA. Trimming removed 1 base from V and 6 bases from J; junction bases left unmatched: 8. The CDR3 contains 15 residues. CDR3 sequence reads: CASSLAGGKGAEQYF. CDR3 sequence (DNA): TGTGCCAGCAGCTTAGCGGGGGGGAAGGGCGCCGAGCAGTACTTC.

The genes are TRBV2 and TRBJ2-7; no clear D gene. Germline lookup yields CDR1 SNHLY and CDR2 FYNNEI. The CDR3 consists of 11 residues. Trimming stripped 3 bases from V and 4 bases from J, with 4 bases between. The CDR3 loop reads CASSDQYEQYF. The CDR3 DNA follows: TGTGCCAGCAGTGACCAGTACGAGCAGTACTTC. The full variable domain, in which reference TRBV2 and TRBJ2-7 provide the parts outside the CDR3, is EPEVTQTPSHQVTQMGQEVILRCVPISNHLYFYWYRQILGQKVEFLVSFYNNEISEKSEIFDDQFSVERPDGSNFTLKIRSTKLEDSAMYFCASSDQYEQYFGPGTRLTVT.

This chain uses TRBV23-1 with TRBJ2-7; D uncertain. TRBV23-1 carries the ORF label, with uncertain function. V was cut by 4 bases and J by 2 bases, with 9 bases left in between. The CDR3 consists of 13 residues. CDR3 sequence: CASSREAAYEQYF. DNA for the CDR3: TGCGCCAGCAGTCGGGAAGCAGCCTACGAGCAGTACTTC.

The chain links TRBV29-1 to TRBJ2-2; 8 nucleotides match TRBD2. The CDR3 is 15 amino acids. Losses at the gene ends were 7 bases for V and 0 bases for J; bases not matched to a gene: 7. Germline V CDR1 and CDR2: SQVTM, ANQGSEA. In DNA, the CDR3 is TGCAGCGCTGGCCTAGCGGGCTCGAACACCGGGGAGCTGTTTTTT. Its translation: CSAGLAGSNTGELFF.

V gene TRBV28 combines with J gene TRBJ2-1; D unclear. CDR3 size: 14 residues. CDR1 and CDR2 from the germline V gene are MDHEN and SYDVKM. V lost 6 bases, J lost 3 bases, and 12 bases lay in between. CDR3 amino acids: CASSVQTFYNEQFF. The CDR3 nucleotides read TGTGCCAGCAGCGTACAGACCTTCTACAATGAGCAGTTCTTC.

The chain joins TRBV19 to TRBJ2-1; 10 bases match TRBD2. V trimming: 0 bases; J trimming: 3 bases; junction bases outside the gene matches: 5. CDR1 LNHDA and CDR2 SQIVND come from the germline V gene (reference sequence). There are 17 residues in the CDR3. Written as DNA, the CDR3 is TGTGCCAGTAGTATAGATCAACTAGCGGGACTCTACAATGAGCAGTTCTTC. This gives the protein CASSIDQLAGLYNEQFF.

This clone has just one count. The V gene is TRBV27, the J gene TRBJ2-6; D unclear. V lost 6 bases to trimming and J lost 1 base, with 7 bases between them. This CDR3 is 14 amino acids long. CDR1 and CDR2 (germline): MNHEY, SMNVEV (reference sequence). CDR3 amino acids: CASRVLSGANVLTF. As DNA, the CDR3 is TGTGCCAGCAGGGTATTGTCTGGGGCCAACGTCCTGACTTTC.

V usage is TRBV18 and J usage is TRBJ2-6; D is undetermined. This CDR3 has 14 residues. From germline, CDR1 is KGHSH and CDR2 LQKENI. Trimming took 2 bases from V and 1 from J, leaving 3 bases between them. This CDR3 reads CASSPGSGANVLTF. In DNA, the CDR3 is TGTGCCAGCTCACCAGGGTCTGGGGCCAACGTCCTGACTTTC.

The chain links TRBV5-1 to TRBJ2-1; tentatively, D is TRBD1 or TRBD2 (6 bases each). V was pared by 4 bases and J by 1 base, with 18 bases between. The germline CDR1 and CDR2 sequences are SGHRS and YFSETQ. There are 17 residues in the CDR3. This CDR3 is CASSPDSGGGSYNEQFF. The CDR3 DNA sequence: TGCGCCAGCAGCCCCGATTCCGGAGGGGGATCCTACAATGAGCAGTTCTTC. The full variable domain, rest sourced from reference TRBV5-1 and TRBJ2-1, is KAGVTQTPRYLIKTRGQQVTLSCSPISGHRSVSWYQQTPGQGLQFLFEYFSETQRNKGNFPGRFSGRQFSNSRSEMNVSTLELGDSALYLCASSPDSGGGSYNEQFFGPGTRLTVL.

V gene TRBV28 combines with J gene TRBJ2-5, with TRBD2 matching over 12 bases. CDR1 MDHEN and CDR2 SYDVKM come from the germline V gene. V gave up 8 bases and J gave up 0 bases; unmatched junction bases: 13. The CDR3 loop spans 18 amino acids. In nucleotides, the CDR3 is TGTGCCAGCGGAGTCCTAGCGGGAGGGATAAGGTACCAAGAGACCCAGTACTTC. Amino acid sequence: CASGVLAGGIRYQETQYF.

The chain carries TRBV28 and TRBJ2-5; D gene uncertain. Germline V gene sequence: CDR1 MDHEN, CDR2 SYDVKM. Trimming shortened V by 6 bases and J by 2 bases, and 7 bases separated the two germline ends. CDR3 length: 12 residues. CDR3 nucleotides: TGTGCCAGCAGCCCCCCACAAGAGACCCAGTACTTC. This translates into CASSPPQETQYF.

The genes are TRBV10-1 and TRBJ2-1, with 8 bases fitting TRBD2. The CDR3 has 15 amino acids. After removal of 0 bases from V and 9 bases from J, the junction contained 7 bases not matched to a gene. Germline-derived CDR1 and CDR2 are WNHNN and SYGVQD (reference sequence). CDR3 amino acids: CASSESLAGPSEQFF. As DNA, the CDR3 is TGCGCCAGCAGTGAGTCGTTAGCGGGACCATCTGAGCAGTTCTTC.